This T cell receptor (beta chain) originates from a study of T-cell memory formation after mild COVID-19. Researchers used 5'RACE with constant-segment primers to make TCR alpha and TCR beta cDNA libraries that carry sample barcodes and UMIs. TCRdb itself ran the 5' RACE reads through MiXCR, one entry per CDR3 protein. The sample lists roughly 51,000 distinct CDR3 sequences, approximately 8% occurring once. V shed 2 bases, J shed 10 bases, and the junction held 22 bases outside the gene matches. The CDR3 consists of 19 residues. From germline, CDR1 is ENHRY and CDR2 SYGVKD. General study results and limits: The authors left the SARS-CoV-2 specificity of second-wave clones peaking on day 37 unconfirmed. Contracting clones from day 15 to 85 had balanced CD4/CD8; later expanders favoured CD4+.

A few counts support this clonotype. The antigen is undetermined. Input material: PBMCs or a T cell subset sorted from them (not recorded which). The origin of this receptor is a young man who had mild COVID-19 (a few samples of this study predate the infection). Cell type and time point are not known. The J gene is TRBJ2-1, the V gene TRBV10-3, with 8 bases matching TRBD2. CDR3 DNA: TGTGCCATCAGTGAGCCCGGGACTAGAGGCCAAAGCCTCGAGCCGGAGCAGTTCTTC. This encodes CAISEPGTRGQSLEPEQFF.